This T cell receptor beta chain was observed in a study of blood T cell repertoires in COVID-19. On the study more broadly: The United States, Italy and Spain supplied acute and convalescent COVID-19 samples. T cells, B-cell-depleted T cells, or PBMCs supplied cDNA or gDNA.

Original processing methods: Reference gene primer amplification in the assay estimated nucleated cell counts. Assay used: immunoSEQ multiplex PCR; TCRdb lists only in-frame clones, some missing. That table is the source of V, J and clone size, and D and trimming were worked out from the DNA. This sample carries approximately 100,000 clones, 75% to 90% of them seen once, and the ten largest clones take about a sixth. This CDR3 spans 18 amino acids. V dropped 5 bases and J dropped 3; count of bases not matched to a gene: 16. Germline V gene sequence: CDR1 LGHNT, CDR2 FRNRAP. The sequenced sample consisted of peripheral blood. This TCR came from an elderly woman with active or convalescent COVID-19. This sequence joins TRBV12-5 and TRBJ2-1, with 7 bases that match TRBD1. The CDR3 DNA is TGTGCTAGTGGTCCACGGACAGGTTCGTCGTTCCTCTACAATGAGCAGTTCTTC. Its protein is CASGPRTGSSFLYNEQFF.